A single sample is the source of the 27 T cell receptor beta chains below, sequenced in a study of CD8+ T cells in alopecia areata. Described treatment: oral pan-JAK inhibitor, 5-10 mg twice daily. Once RNA had been extracted, it was reverse transcribed into cDNA to act as the sequencing template. TCRdb's copy holds only in-frame clones and misses some; the assay was immunoSEQ multiplex PCR. The sample shows about 94,000 clones, just over 70% of them seen only once. This sample comprised CD8+ T cells sorted from blood, obtained at approximately week 42, from a patient treated with tofacitinib. These receptors all come from a human donor with alopecia areata.

The chain links TRBV30 to TRBJ2-7, with 8 bases identical to TRBD1. J was trimmed by 4 bases and V by 2 bases; bases with no gene match: 10. The CDR3 sequence is 15 residues long. Germline V CDR1 and CDR2: GTSNPN, SVGIG (reference sequence). CDR3 sequence reads: CAWSFGQGASYEQYF. CDR3 in DNA: TGTGCCTGGAGTTTTGGTCAGGGGGCGTCATACGAGCAGTACTTC. The whole variable domain, filled in from reference TRBV30 and TRBJ2-7, reads SQTIHQWPATLVQPVGSPLSLECTVEGTSNPNLYWYRQAAGRGLQLLFYSVGIGQISSEVPQNLSASRPQDRQFILSSKKLLLSDSGFYLCAWSFGQGASYEQYFGPGTRLTVT.

This chain connects TRBV5-1 to TRBJ2-3; 7 bases are shared with TRBD1. Germline CDR1 reads SGHRS; CDR2 reads YFSETQ. The CDR3 consists of 16 residues. Trimming cost V 4 bases and J 1 base; bases outside gene matches: 9. Here the CDR3 DNA reads TGCGCCAGCAGCCCAAGACAGGGAAGGGGCACAGATACGCAGTATTTT. Its protein product is CASSPRQGRGTDTQYF.

V gene TRBV9 combines with J gene TRBJ1-6, with D possibly being TRBD1 (6 bases). This CDR3 region has 15 residues. Germline values: CDR1 SGDLS, CDR2 YYNGEE. The ends were cut back, 3 bases at V and 5 bases at J, with 12 bases in the middle. CDR3 sequence (DNA): TGTGCCAGCAGCGCGTTCGCAGGGGATAATTCACCCCTCCACTTT. Its protein is CASSAFAGDNSPLHF.

In its sample, this clone was seen once. V and J are TRBV30 and TRBJ1-1; tentatively, D is TRBD1 (5 bases). The germline V gene encodes CDR1 GTSNPN and CDR2 SVGIG (reference sequence). The germline V and J ends were trimmed by 3 bases and 1 base, with 12 bases remaining between them. The CDR3 consists of 14 residues. The CDR3 sequence is CAWRAGTANTEAFF. In DNA, the CDR3 is TGTGCCTGGAGGGCCGGGACGGCGAACACTGAAGCTTTCTTT.

The chain combines TRBV11-2 with TRBJ1-2, with TRBD1 as a possible D gene (5 bases). V was pared by 4 bases and J by 5 bases, with 14 bases between. Germline assignment: CDR1 SGHAT and CDR2 FQNNGV. This CDR3 has 14 residues. In DNA, the CDR3 is TGTGCCAGCAGCTCTGAGGGGTTGGGTTATGGCTACACCTTC. It translates to CASSSEGLGYGYTF.

This clone was seen only a few times. This sequence joins TRBV27 and TRBJ2-7; D is unresolved. Germline CDR1 reads MNHEY; CDR2 reads SMNVEV (reference sequence). The CDR3 runs to 13 residues. V was trimmed by 5 bases and J by 1 base, leaving 9 bases between them. CDR3 sequence: CASSQGLSYEQYF. The CDR3 region has the DNA TGTGCCAGCAGTCAAGGGTTATCCTACGAGCAGTACTTC.

The chain is built from TRBV30 and TRBJ2-1, with 7 positions matching TRBD2. This CDR3 spans 14 amino acids. V lost 6 bases, J lost 1 base, and 6 bases stayed unmatched. Germline CDR1 reads GTSNPN; CDR2 reads SVGIG (reference sequence). The CDR3 nucleotides read TGTGCCTGCGACTTTAGCGGGTCCTACAATGAGCAGTTCTTC. Translating gives CACDFSGSYNEQFF.

The V call is TRBV5-1, the J call TRBJ2-4, with 8 bases aligning to TRBD1. Germline loops: CDR1 SGHRS, CDR2 YFSETQ. The CDR3 covers 13 residues. With V trimmed by 4 bases and J by 6 bases, 3 bases remained unmatched. CDR3 in amino acids: CASSPGQGNIQYF. The CDR3 region has the DNA TGCGCCAGCAGCCCTGGACAGGGAAACATTCAGTACTTC.

This rearrangement joins TRBV14 to TRBJ1-2; unclear D gene. Germline V gene lookup returns CDR1 SGHDN and CDR2 FVKESK. The CDR3 has 14 residues. The germline V and J ends were trimmed by 4 bases and 5 bases, with 14 bases remaining between them. The DNA for the CDR3 is TGTGCCAGCAGCCCACAGAATGGGCCTTATGGCTACACCTTC. Its protein product is CASSPQNGPYGYTF.

The V and J genes are TRBV5-6 and TRBJ2-1; D may be TRBD1 (6 bases). Looked up from germline, CDR1 is SGHDT and CDR2 is YYEEEE. The CDR3 extends over 14 amino acids. V lost 4 bases to trimming and J lost 7 bases, with 15 bases between them. The CDR3 loop reads CASSHSDRRNEQFF. CDR3 nucleotide sequence: TGTGCCAGCAGCCACTCAGACAGGAGGAATGAGCAGTTCTTC.

CDR3 in DNA: TGTGCCAGCACTAAGACAGGGAGACAGCCCCAGCATTTT. It codes for CASTKTGRQPQHF. The rearrangement joins TRBV2 to TRBJ1-5, with 7 bases that match TRBD1. V was pared by 7 bases and J by 7 bases, with 7 bases of the junction left unmatched. This CDR3 spans 13 amino acids. From germline, CDR1 is SNHLY and CDR2 FYNNEI. Full variable domain (rest looked up from reference TRBV2 and TRBJ1-5): EPEVTQTPSHQVTQMGQEVILRCVPISNHLYFYWYRQILGQKVEFLVSFYNNEISEKSEIFDDQFSVERPDGSNFTLKIRSTKLEDSAMYFCASTKTGRQPQHFGDGTRLSIL.

This clone was observed a handful of times. The chain is built from TRBV11-2 and TRBJ2-4, with D unresolved. V was cut by 6 bases and J by 0 bases, with 15 bases left in between. CDR1 and CDR2 (germline): SGHAT, FQNNGV. The CDR3 consists of 16 residues. The CDR3 DNA is TGTGCCAGCAGTGACGAGGCAGGCCTAGCCAAAAACATTCAGTACTTC. Translation: CASSDEAGLAKNIQYF. The variable domain in full, with the rest retrieved from reference TRBV11-2 and TRBJ2-4, is EAGVAQSPRYKIIEKRQSVAFWCNPISGHATLYWYQQILGQGPKLLIQFQNNGVVDDSQLPKDRFSAERLKGVDSTLKIQPAKLEDSAVYLCASSDEAGLAKNIQYFGAGTRLSVL.

The chain uses TRBV6-5 and TRBJ2-6; TRBD1 is a possible D gene (6 bases). CDR1 and CDR2 (germline): MNHEY, SVGAGI. This CDR3 contains 15 residues. V was shortened by 7 bases and J by 1 base, with 11 bases between the two germline ends. The CDR3 loop reads CASTKGTSGANVLTF. CDR3 bases: TGTGCCAGCACTAAAGGGACATCTGGGGCCAACGTCCTGACTTTC.

In this sample, this clone turned up a few times. The chain's CDR3 is CASSMVRLNTEAFF. CDR3 bases: TGTGCCAGTAGTATGGTCAGACTGAACACTGAAGCTTTCTTT. This rearrangement joins TRBV19 to TRBJ1-1; unclear D gene. Germline CDR1 and CDR2: LNHDA and SQIVND (reference sequence). Trimming pared 3 bases from V and 0 bases from J, leaving 8 bases between. The CDR3 is 14 residues long.

The chain joins TRBV2 to TRBJ1-5, with D possibly TRBD1 on 5 matching bases. The CDR3 runs to 13 residues. V shed 6 bases and J shed 4 bases, with 10 bases lying between them. Germline V gene data show CDR1 as SNHLY and CDR2 as FYNNEI. CDR3 coding DNA: TGTGCCAGCAGGGGGACGGAAAATCAGCCCCAGCATTTT. Protein product: CASRGTENQPQHF.

The gene calls are TRBV19 and TRBJ1-5; D unresolved. CDR1 and CDR2 from the germline V gene are LNHDA and SQIVND (reference sequence). The CDR3 has 13 amino acids. Trimming left V 5 bases short and J 7 bases short, with 12 bases between. CDR3 in amino acids: CASSEDLEQPQHF. The DNA for the CDR3 is TGTGCCAGTAGTGAAGACCTGGAACAGCCCCAGCATTTT.

This chain connects TRBV5-1 to TRBJ2-3; D may be TRBD2 (7 bases). V was pared by 7 bases and J by 4 bases, with 19 bases between. Germline V CDR1 and CDR2: SGHRS, YFSETQ. This CDR3 has 15 amino acids. The CDR3 bases are TGCGCCAGCTTCCGGGGGGCTAGCTGGCCAGATACGCAGTATTTT. Its protein product is CASFRGASWPDTQYF.

CDR3 amino acids: CASSLVPEETQYF. As DNA, the CDR3 is TGTGCCAGCAGCTTAGTCCCCGAGGAGACCCAGTACTTC. The chain is built from TRBV5-6 and TRBJ2-5, with D unclear. The CDR3 is 13 residues long. The V end lost 2 bases, the J end lost 5 bases, and 10 bases lay between the germline ends. From germline, CDR1 is SGHDT and CDR2 YYEEEE. The variable domain in full, with the rest retrieved from reference TRBV5-6 and TRBJ2-5, is DAGVTQSPTHLIKTRGQQVTLRCSPKSGHDTVSWYQQALGQGPQFIFQYYEEEERQRGNFPDRFSGHQFPNYSSELNVNALLLGDSALYLCASSLVPEETQYFGPGTRLLVL.

The chain has TRBV6-6 and TRBJ2-1; D is ambiguous. Trimming left V 7 bases short and J 6 bases short, with 10 bases between. Germline loops: CDR1 MNHNY, CDR2 SVGAGI (reference sequence). The CDR3 covers 12 residues. The chain's CDR3 is CASNLVPNEQFF. The CDR3 bases are TGTGCCAGCAACCTTGTCCCCAATGAGCAGTTCTTC.

The chain joins TRBV6-1 to TRBJ2-7; 7 bases map to TRBD1. With 4 bases clipped from V and 4 bases from J, the junction kept 7 bases outside the gene matches. The CDR3 runs to 14 residues. In germline, CDR1 is MNHNS, CDR2 SASEGT. The CDR3 sequence: CASSAGQQFYEQYF. Here the CDR3 DNA reads TGTGCCAGCAGTGCGGGACAGCAGTTTTACGAGCAGTACTTC.

This clone was picked up one time. The genes are TRBV19 and TRBJ1-5; tentative D call: TRBD1 (5 bases). Germline V CDR1 and CDR2: LNHDA, SQIVND (reference sequence). CDR3 size: 12 residues. Trimming took off 7 bases at V and 6 bases at J, with 10 bases between the two ends. The DNA for the CDR3 is TGTGCCAGTACTGCAGGGAGTCAGCCCCAGCATTTT. It is translated as CASTAGSQPQHF.

This clone was detected only a few times. This chain connects TRBV30 to TRBJ2-5, with D possibly being TRBD1 or TRBD2 (6 bases each). This CDR3 contains 12 residues. Trimming pared 4 bases from V and 5 bases from J, leaving 11 bases between. CDR1 and CDR2 from the germline V gene are GTSNPN and SVGIG (reference sequence). CDR3 bases: TGTGCCTGGACTCTAGGGGGGGAGACCCAGTACTTC. Translated: CAWTLGGETQYF.

The chain combines TRBV6-6 with TRBJ2-7; 7 bases align to TRBD1. After removal of 7 bases from V and 4 bases from J, the junction contained 10 bases not matched to a gene. The CDR3 sequence is 14 residues long. Germline CDR1 is MNHNY and CDR2 is SVGAGI (reference sequence). The CDR3 is CASNLGGQIYEQYF. CDR3 nucleotides: TGTGCCAGCAACCTAGGGGGACAGATTTACGAGCAGTACTTC.

The rearrangement links TRBV27 to TRBJ2-7, with 8 nucleotides matching TRBD1. J lost 2 bases, V lost 2 bases, and 8 bases had no gene match. The CDR3 length is 16 residues. Germline V gives CDR1 MNHEY, CDR2 SMNVEV (reference sequence). CDR3 DNA: TGTGCCAGCAGTTTAGGTGTGGGACAGGTTCCCTACGAGCAGTACTTC. Translation gives CASSLGVGQVPYEQYF.

The chain combines TRBV7-8 with TRBJ1-4; TRBD1 agrees at 8 bases. V lost 5 bases to trimming and J lost 10 bases; unmatched junction nucleotides: 9. CDR3 length equals 14 residues. The germline V gene has CDR1 SGHVS and CDR2 FQNEAQ. The CDR3 region has the DNA TGTGCCAGCAGCGTCAGGACAGGGATAGGAAAACTGTTTTTT. This sequence encodes CASSVRTGIGKLFF.

The rearrangement joins TRBV11-2 to TRBJ2-1; D possibly uses TRBD1 or TRBD2 (6 bases each). The CDR3 runs 13 residues. Trimming took off 5 bases at V and 6 bases at J, with 11 bases between the two ends. Germline V gene data show CDR1 as SGHAT and CDR2 as FQNNGV. CDR3 region: CASSLGGSNEQFF. The CDR3, as DNA: TGTGCCAGCAGCCTAGGGGGGTCCAATGAGCAGTTCTTC.

V usage is TRBV29-1 and J usage is TRBJ1-2; 8 bases fit TRBD1. The CDR3 covers 14 residues. Trimming took 4 bases from V and 1 from J; bases not matched to a gene: 5. CDR1 and CDR2 from the germline V gene are SQVTM and ANQGSEA. This CDR3 reads CSVVGGQGNYGYTF. The CDR3 DNA sequence: TGCAGCGTTGTTGGCGGACAGGGTAACTATGGCTACACCTTC.